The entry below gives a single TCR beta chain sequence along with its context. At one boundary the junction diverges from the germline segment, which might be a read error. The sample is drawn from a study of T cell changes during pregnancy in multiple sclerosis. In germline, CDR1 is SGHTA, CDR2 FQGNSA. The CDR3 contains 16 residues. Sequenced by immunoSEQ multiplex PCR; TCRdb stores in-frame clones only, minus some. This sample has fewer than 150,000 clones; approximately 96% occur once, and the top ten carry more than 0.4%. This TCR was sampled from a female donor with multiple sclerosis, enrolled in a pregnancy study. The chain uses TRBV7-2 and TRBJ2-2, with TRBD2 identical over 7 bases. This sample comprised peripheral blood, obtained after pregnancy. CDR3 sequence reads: CASSPGGGGRTEELFF. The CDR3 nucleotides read TGTGCCAGCAGCCCCGGGGGTGGCGGGAGAACCGAGGAGCTGTTTTTT.